This passage covers 26 T cell receptor beta chains from one sample sequenced in a study of T cells after somatic rescue of genetic block. Sequenced by immunoSEQ multiplex PCR; TCRdb stores in-frame clones only, minus some. The sample yields over 95,000 clones, over 80% seen once. The sequencing sample was made of peripheral blood mononuclear cells (PBMCs). These receptor sequences come from a woman between 18 and 30 years old.

This clone showed up just a few times. This sequence joins TRBV5-4 and TRBJ2-1, with D unclear. From germline, CDR1 is SGHNT and CDR2 YYREEE (reference sequence). The ends were cut back, 3 bases at V and 2 bases at J, with 0 bases in the middle. This CDR3 contains 11 residues. Written as DNA, the CDR3 is TGTGCCAGCAGCTCCTACAATGAGCAGTTCTTC. Translation: CASSSYNEQFF.

The chain carries TRBV5-1 and TRBJ1-2; TRBD1 matches 7 bases. Germline V gives CDR1 SGHRS, CDR2 YFSETQ. With 4 bases clipped from V and 2 bases from J, the junction kept 14 bases outside the gene matches. CDR3 size: 17 residues. Written as DNA, the CDR3 is TGCGCCAGCAGCCACGGTGGACAGGAACCGAGAAACTATGGCTACACCTTC. It yields the protein CASSHGGQEPRNYGYTF.

The chain recombines TRBV7-7 with TRBJ2-7, with 8 bases lining up with TRBD2. The CDR3 is made up of 13 amino acids. CDR1 is SSHAT, CDR2 FNYEAQ, per germline (reference sequence). V trimming: 4 bases; J trimming: 5 bases; junction bases outside the gene matches: 4. The CDR3 DNA sequence: TGTGCCAGCAGCTCGGGACTAGGGGACGAGCAGTACTTC. It specifies CASSSGLGDEQYF.

The chain couples TRBV7-9 to TRBJ2-3; 7 nucleotides agree with TRBD2. The trim removed 5 bases at V and 2 bases at J, leaving 7 bases unmatched. Germline V gives CDR1 SEHNR, CDR2 FQNEAQ (reference sequence). The CDR3 contains 15 residues. Written as DNA, the CDR3 is TGTGCCAGCAGCAGAGCCGGGACTACCACAGATACGCAGTATTTT. Translation gives CASSRAGTTTDTQYF.

This clone showed up just once. The genes are TRBV29-1 and TRBJ1-3; D ambiguous. V gave up 6 bases and J gave up 4 bases, with 7 bases separating them. The CDR3 length is 11 residues. The V gene's germline CDR1 is SQVTM and CDR2 ANQGSEA. The CDR3 loop is CSVHTGNTIYF. The CDR3 nucleotides are TGCAGCGTCCACACAGGAAACACCATATATTTT. Based on the CDR3 plus reference TRBV29-1 and TRBJ1-3, the full variable domain is SAVISQKPSRDICQRGTSLTIQCQVDSQVTMMFWYRQQPGQSLTLIATANQGSEATYESGFVIDKFPISRPNLTFSTLTVSNMSPEDSSIYLCSVHTGNTIYFGEGSWLTVV.

V gene TRBV5-1 combines with J gene TRBJ2-1; weak D call: TRBD1 (5 bases). The germline CDR1 and CDR2 sequences are SGHRS and YFSETQ. V was cut by 0 bases and J by 3 bases, with 13 bases left in between. The CDR3 is 16 residues long. The CDR3 region has the DNA TGCGCCAGCAGCTTGGACAGGTTGGGCAACTACAATGAGCAGTTCTTC. This encodes CASSLDRLGNYNEQFF.

This chain joins TRBV5-1 and TRBJ2-5; D is ambiguous. CDR3 length: 12 amino acids. The germline gives CDR1 SGHRS, CDR2 YFSETQ. Trimming shortened V by 2 bases and J by 3 bases, and 5 bases separated the two germline ends. The chain's CDR3 is CASSFPEETQYF. CDR3 coding DNA: TGCGCCAGCAGCTTCCCCGAAGAGACCCAGTACTTC. Looking up the rest from reference TRBV5-1 and TRBJ2-5 gives the full variable domain: KAGVTQTPRYLIKTRGQQVTLSCSPISGHRSVSWYQQTPGQGLQFLFEYFSETQRNKGNFPGRFSGRQFSNSRSEMNVSTLELGDSALYLCASSFPEETQYFGPGTRLLVL.

The gene calls are TRBV6-5 and TRBJ1-2; TRBD1 agrees at 7 bases. This CDR3 comprises 13 residues. V was clipped by 6 bases and J by 2 bases; unmatched bases: 3. The germline V gene encodes CDR1 MNHEY and CDR2 SVGAGI. The CDR3 is CASRLTGNYGYTF. Written as DNA, the CDR3 is TGTGCCAGCAGGTTGACAGGGAACTATGGCTACACCTTC.

The count of this clone is one. Other DNA variants within this sample encode the same CDR3. This chain joins TRBV11-3 and TRBJ2-2, with D unclear. This CDR3 has 11 residues. Trimming pared 5 bases from V and 8 bases from J, leaving 6 bases between. Germline loops: CDR1 SGHNT, CDR2 YENEEA. The CDR3: CASSRAGELFF. In DNA form, the CDR3 reads TGTGCCAGCAGCCGCGCAGGGGAGCTGTTTTTT.

The V call is TRBV7-2, the J call TRBJ1-3; 9 nucleotides match TRBD1. The CDR3 consists of 16 residues. V shed 4 bases and J 4 bases; nucleotides not matched to a gene: 8. Germline CDR1 and CDR2: SGHTA and FQGNSA. The CDR3 bases are TGTGCCAGCAGCTACACCGGGACAGGGTCGGGAAACACCATATATTTT. Its protein is CASSYTGTGSGNTIYF. Supplemented by reference TRBV7-2 and TRBJ1-3, the full variable domain reads GAGVSQSPSNKVTEKGKDVELRCDPISGHTALYWYRQSLGQGLEFLIYFQGNSAPDKSGLPSDRFSAERTGGSVSTLTIQRTQQEDSAVYLCASSYTGTGSGNTIYFGEGSWLTVV.

The rearrangement links TRBV2 to TRBJ1-5; D gene unclear. Germline CDR1 reads SNHLY; CDR2 reads FYNNEI. Trimming stripped 4 bases from V and 1 base from J, with 5 bases between. The CDR3 consists of 13 residues. CDR3 sequence (DNA): TGTGCCAGCAGTGTAGACAGCAATCAGCCCCAGCATTTT. It specifies CASSVDSNQPQHF.

The V gene is TRBV6-5, the J gene TRBJ2-4; 12 bases map to TRBD1. With V trimmed by 7 bases and J by 7 bases, 8 bases remained unmatched. CDR1 is MNHEY, CDR2 SVGAGI, per germline. The CDR3 is made up of 15 amino acids. This chain's CDR3 is CASTPQGTGGNIQYF. The DNA of the CDR3 is TGTGCCAGCACCCCACAGGGGACAGGGGGCAACATTCAGTACTTC.

The chain couples TRBV4-1 to TRBJ2-3; 8 nucleotides agree with TRBD2. Germline V gives CDR1 MGHRA, CDR2 YSYEKL. J lost 4 bases, V lost 0 bases, and 6 bases had no gene match. The CDR3 spans 16 residues. Here the CDR3 DNA reads TGCGCCAGCAGCCAAGATGGTCGGGGGGGCTCAGATACGCAGTATTTT. This sequence encodes CASSQDGRGGSDTQYF.

CDR3 sequence: CASRPRRTNYGYTF. DNA of the CDR3: TGTGCCAGCAGACCCCGCCGAACTAACTATGGCTACACCTTC. V is TRBV6-5 and J is TRBJ1-2; D is undetermined. Germline CDR1 and CDR2: MNHEY and SVGAGI. V lost 6 bases and J lost 0, with 11 bases in between. The CDR3 is made up of 14 amino acids.

The chain is built from TRBV30 and TRBJ1-4; D is possibly TRBD1 (5 bases). This CDR3 has 13 amino acids. The germline V and J ends were trimmed by 6 bases and 5 bases, with 13 bases remaining between them. Germline CDR1 GTSNPN, CDR2 SVGIG (reference sequence). CDR3 in DNA: TGTGCCTGCAGCCGGGACGCCAATGAAAAACTGTTTTTT. It yields the protein CACSRDANEKLFF.

The rearrangement joins TRBV5-1 to TRBJ2-7; TRBD2 is a possible D gene (5 bases). V was shortened by 0 bases and J by 6 bases, with 10 bases between the two germline ends. This CDR3 is 13 amino acids long. Germline V gene sequence: CDR1 SGHRS, CDR2 YFSETQ. The CDR3 protein is CASSLEGGGEQYF. For the CDR3, the DNA is TGCGCCAGCAGCTTGGAAGGCGGAGGCGAGCAGTACTTC.

V gene TRBV29-1 combines with J gene TRBJ2-1; 9 bases are shared with TRBD2. Germline loops: CDR1 SQVTM, CDR2 ANQGSEA. V shed 4 bases and J 6 bases; nucleotides not matched to a gene: 4. The CDR3 spans 13 residues. The CDR3, as DNA: TGCAGCGTTGTAGCGGGGGTGGGCAATGAGCAGTTCTTC. As protein: CSVVAGVGNEQFF.

Notes on this clone: A junction end diverges from the germline sequence, so it may reflect a read error. The V call is TRBV7-9, the J call TRBJ1-1, with 7 bases identical to TRBD1. Germline V gives CDR1 SEHNR, CDR2 FQNEAQ (reference sequence). This CDR3 contains 16 residues. The CDR3 spells CASSSPTVRGNPEAFF. In nucleotides, the CDR3 is TGTGCCAGCAGCTCCCCGACTGTCAGGGGGAACCCTGAAGCTTTCTTT.

The chain links TRBV27 to TRBJ2-7; D is ambiguous. This CDR3 region has 13 residues. The V gene's germline CDR1 is MNHEY and CDR2 SMNVEV (reference sequence). The V and J ends lost 5 bases and 7 bases respectively, with 15 bases between them. The CDR3 region is CASSLGPFREQYF. The CDR3 DNA reads as TGTGCCAGCAGTCTAGGTCCGTTTCGGGAGCAGTACTTC.

The chain joins TRBV7-2 to TRBJ2-3; no clear D. Germline loops: CDR1 SGHTA, CDR2 FQGNSA. V was shortened by 5 bases and J by 0 bases, with 9 bases between the two germline ends. CDR3 size: 14 residues. The CDR3 is CASSPVASTDTQYF. CDR3 nucleotides: TGTGCCAGCAGCCCCGTTGCTAGCACAGATACGCAGTATTTT.

The chain is built from TRBV9 and TRBJ2-2; 13 bases fit TRBD2. Germline CDR1 reads SGDLS; CDR2 reads YYNGEE. The CDR3 consists of 18 residues. Losses at the gene ends were 4 bases for V and 0 bases for J; bases not matched to a gene: 6. CDR3 in amino acids: CASSRRLAGGPNTGELFF. In DNA, the CDR3 is TGTGCCAGCAGCCGGCGACTAGCGGGGGGCCCGAACACCGGGGAGCTGTTTTTT.

J is TRBJ2-3 and V is TRBV9; 13 bases fit TRBD2. This CDR3 spans 18 amino acids. Germline V gene data show CDR1 as SGDLS and CDR2 as YYNGEE. The J segment lost 2 bases and the V segment lost 4 bases, leaving 10 bases of the junction unmatched. This chain's CDR3 is CASSLEGLAGANTDTQYF. For the CDR3, the DNA is TGTGCCAGCAGCTTAGAAGGACTAGCGGGGGCCAACACAGATACGCAGTATTTT.

For the CDR3, the DNA is TGTGCCAGCAGTCAAGGGGCAGAAGGACATGAGCAGTTCTTC. It encodes CASSQGAEGHEQFF. J is TRBJ2-1 and V is TRBV6-4; weak D call: TRBD1 (5 bases). The CDR3 totals 14 residues. Germline CDR1 is MRHNA and CDR2 is SNTAGT. The V and J ends lost 5 bases and 8 bases respectively, with 16 bases between them.

This chain connects TRBV18 to TRBJ1-3, with 7 nucleotides matching TRBD1. Germline V gene sequence: CDR1 KGHSH, CDR2 LQKENI. Germline trimming cut 2 bases from V and 6 bases from J; bases unmatched to any gene: 4. The CDR3 spans 14 residues. As DNA, the CDR3 is TGTGCCAGCTCACCAGGGACAGCCGAAAACACCATATATTTT. Its protein product is CASSPGTAENTIYF.

This chain links TRBV27 with TRBJ1-2, with a tentative D call TRBD1 (5 bases). CDR3 length equals 17 residues. Germline loops: CDR1 MNHEY, CDR2 SMNVEV (reference sequence). Trimming left V 3 bases short and J 4 bases short, with 21 bases between. CDR3 sequence: CASSFSQRTGDLYGYTF. The CDR3 DNA reads as TGTGCCAGCAGTTTCTCCCAACGAACAGGAGACCTCTATGGCTACACCTTC.

Here the CDR3 reads CASSLGSGYTF. In DNA form, the CDR3 reads TGTGCCAGCAGCTTAGGAAGTGGCTACACCTTC. The chain uses TRBV7-9 and TRBJ1-2; D uncertain. This CDR3 is built from 11 residues. In germline, CDR1 is SEHNR, CDR2 FQNEAQ (reference sequence). V lost 1 base to trimming and J lost 7 bases, with 4 bases between them. The full variable domain, rest sourced from reference TRBV7-9 and TRBJ1-2, is DTGVSQNPRHKITKRGQNVTFRCDPISEHNRLYWYRQTLGQGPEFLTYFQNEAQLEKSRLLSDRFSAERPKGSFSTLEIQRTEQGDSAMYLCASSLGSGYTFGSGTRLTVV.